The 9 T cell receptor beta chains given below trace back to one sample, sequenced in a study of cytomegalovirus exposure and HLA in healthy donors (dated by TCRdb to about 2017). Preparation of the library involved the immunoSEQ multiplex PCR assay. TCRdb obtained this table from immuneACCESS and retained in-frame rearrangements with V and J assigned. These tables miss some clones; where compared with another copy, unresolved V genes account for less than half of the shortfall, and the remainder is unexplained. The sample has 55,000 to 65,000 clones on record, roughly 90% of them singletons. The ten largest make up 2.5% to 3.5% of the sample. Source material: PBMCs. These receptors came from a man between 18 and 35 years old in good health and CMV-seronegative.

V gene TRBV7-3 combines with J gene TRBJ2-3; 8 bases are a match to TRBD2. V shed 0 bases and J 4 bases; nucleotides not matched to a gene: 3. There are 15 residues in the CDR3. Per germline, CDR1 SGHTA and CDR2 FQGTGA. CDR3 coding DNA: TGTGCCAGCAGCTTAACAGCGGGAGTACCAGATACGCAGTATTTT. As protein: CASSLTAGVPDTQYF.

The chain carries TRBV5-4 and TRBJ2-7; 7 nucleotides align to TRBD2. CDR1 is SGHNT, CDR2 YYREEE, per germline (reference sequence). The CDR3 loop spans 15 amino acids. The V and J ends lost 0 bases and 0 bases, in that order; junction bases with no gene match: 3. The CDR3 loop reads CASSLGEGSSYEQYF. In DNA form, the CDR3 reads TGTGCCAGCAGCTTGGGGGAGGGGAGCTCCTACGAGCAGTACTTC.

The chain recombines TRBV10-1 with TRBJ2-2, with a tentative D call TRBD2 (6 bases). This CDR3 comprises 14 residues. The ends were cut back, 5 bases at V and 4 bases at J, with 11 bases in the middle. The germline V gene encodes CDR1 WNHNN and CDR2 SYGVQD (reference sequence). CDR3 protein: CASSRQGGTGELFF. CDR3 DNA sequence: TGCGCCAGCAGTCGGCAGGGAGGCACCGGGGAGCTGTTTTTT.

The rearrangement links TRBV5-1 to TRBJ2-1; 9 nucleotides align to TRBD1. The trim removed 3 bases at V and 13 bases at J, leaving 8 bases unmatched. Germline values: CDR1 SGHRS, CDR2 YFSETQ. The CDR3 contains 13 residues. The CDR3 DNA sequence: TGCGCCAGCAGCTGGACAGGGGAAGGACTCCAGTTCTTC. Its translation: CASSWTGEGLQFF.

V gene TRBV6-6 combines with J gene TRBJ2-5; 8 nucleotides align to TRBD1. V shed 0 bases and J 4 bases; nucleotides not matched to a gene: 1. This CDR3 comprises 14 residues. The germline V gene has CDR1 MNHNY and CDR2 SVGAGI (reference sequence). CDR3 sequence (DNA): TGTGCCAGCAGTTACTCGACAGGGGCAGAGACCCAGTACTTC. Encoded protein: CASSYSTGAETQYF.

This clone was counted a few times. The chain employs TRBV2 and TRBJ2-1; D is perhaps TRBD1 (6 bases). Trimming cost V 1 base and J 9 bases, with 7 bases left between them. The germline CDR1 and CDR2 sequences are SNHLY and FYNNEI. This CDR3 is 12 amino acids long. The chain's CDR3 is CASSEGRGEQFF. The CDR3 DNA follows: TGTGCCAGCAGTGAAGGCAGGGGTGAGCAGTTCTTC.

V usage is TRBV7-6 and J usage is TRBJ2-7; 8 bases line up with TRBD2. The CDR3 consists of 18 residues. J gave up 1 base and V 1 base, and 12 bases lay outside the gene matches. Germline values: CDR1 SGHVS, CDR2 FNYEAQ. DNA of the CDR3: TGTGCCAGCAGCTTAGATGCTAGCGGGCAGTCAGAATCCTACGAGCAGTACTTC. As protein: CASSLDASGQSESYEQYF.

This chain links TRBV6-5 with TRBJ1-1, with 7 bases fitting TRBD1. The germline V gene has CDR1 MNHEY and CDR2 SVGAGI. Unmatched junction bases numbered 1, after V lost 6 bases and J lost 0 bases. CDR3 size: 13 residues. CDR3 sequence (DNA): TGTGCCAGCAGCGGGACAGTGAACACTGAAGCTTTCTTT. Its protein is CASSGTVNTEAFF.

The chain carries TRBV27 and TRBJ1-4; 7 nucleotides agree with TRBD1. The CDR3 covers 18 residues. The V segment lost 6 bases and the J segment 12 bases; nucleotides outside the gene matches: 25. The germline gives CDR1 MNHEY, CDR2 SMNVEV (reference sequence). CDR3 protein: CASRNQITGVGADKELFF. The CDR3 coding sequence is TGTGCCAGCAGAAATCAAATTACAGGGGTAGGCGCGGATAAGGAACTGTTTTTT.